The clone carrying this T cell receptor beta chain was recorded many times. The source of the sample is a study of T cell repertoires in cytomegalovirus infection. Study-level background: CMV infection and matching HLA type were both indicated by public TCR beta signatures.

TCRdb used MiXCR to reprocess the reads, holding one entry per CDR3 protein. The data hold fewer than 250,000 distinct CDR3 sequences, with 12% observed a single time. Sequencing used PBMCs. The receptor comes from a human donor in good health (CMV status not recorded). Some clones in this sample may be carry-over from other donors' samples.

The CDR3 DNA reads as TGTGCCAGCAGTGCCGGGACAGAGGAGGAAAAACTGTTTTTT. Translated, it gives CASSAGTEEEKLFF. V gene TRBV12-3 or TRBV12-4 combines with J gene TRBJ1-4, with 7 bases identical to TRBD1. After removal of 5 bases from V and 8 bases from J, the junction contained 8 bases not matched to a gene. The CDR3 runs to 14 residues.